What follows are 28 T cell receptor beta chains derived from one specimen sequenced in a study of T cell repertoires in cytomegalovirus infection. TCRdb reanalysed the reads using MiXCR and keeps one entry per CDR3 protein. Here the sample spans about 920,000 distinct CDR3 sequences, around a third being singletons. No cognate antigen is known for these TCRs. Sequencing used cultured CD8+ T cells from PBMCs, obtained from culture after CMV antigen stimulation. The receptors derive from a human donor in good health (CMV status not recorded). Some clones in this sample may be carry-over from other donors' samples.

V and J are TRBV10-3 and TRBJ2-7; D call uncertain. Germline V CDR1 and CDR2: ENHRY, SYGVKD. The V end was cut by 0 bases, the J end by 3 bases, with 9 bases between. The CDR3 is made up of 14 amino acids. Written as DNA, the CDR3 is TGTGCCATCAGTGAGTCGGGAACGGACTACGAGCAGTACTTC. This sequence encodes CAISESGTDYEQYF.

The chain carries TRBV13 and TRBJ1-1, with 7 bases fitting TRBD1. This CDR3 has 16 residues. The trim removed 4 bases at V and 0 bases at J, leaving 8 bases unmatched. The germline V gene encodes CDR1 PRHDT and CDR2 FYEKMQ (reference sequence). CDR3 amino acids: CASSSNAGQMNTEAFF. Here the CDR3 DNA reads TGTGCCAGCAGCTCAAACGCGGGACAGATGAACACTGAAGCTTTCTTT.

The CDR3 protein is CASSLFRGLNTEAFF. For the CDR3, the DNA is TGTGCCAGCAGTTTATTCAGGGGGCTGAACACTGAAGCTTTCTTT. The chain has TRBV27 and TRBJ1-1, with 8 bases fitting TRBD1. In germline, CDR1 is MNHEY, CDR2 SMNVEV (reference sequence). J lost 0 bases, V lost 1 base, and 1 base had no gene match. The CDR3 has 15 amino acids.

This clonotype was counted only a few times. V is TRBV6-6 and J is TRBJ2-1, with D possibly matching TRBD1 (7 bases). Germline CDR1 reads MNHNY; CDR2 reads SVGAGI (reference sequence). V lost 6 bases and J 10 bases, leaving 22 bases between the germline ends. CDR3 size: 15 residues. CDR3 sequence (DNA): TGTGCCAGCAGCCACAGGGGTCCCATTCGGGGGGAGCAGTTCTTC. Encoded protein: CASSHRGPIRGEQFF.

This clonotype has ten or more counts. The chain carries TRBV27 and TRBJ1-5; D unclear. The germline gives CDR1 MNHEY, CDR2 SMNVEV (reference sequence). The CDR3 loop spans 13 amino acids. The V gene lost 5 bases and the J gene lost 6 bases, with 11 bases spanning the gap. CDR3 in amino acids: CASSIHSFQPQHF. Here the CDR3 DNA reads TGTGCCAGCAGTATCCACAGTTTTCAGCCCCAGCATTTT.

As concerns this clonotype: With a much larger clone just one base away, this may be a read error. The chain employs TRBV27 and TRBJ1-2; TRBD1 matches at 8 bases. This CDR3 contains 17 residues. CDR1 and CDR2 from the germline V gene are MNHEY and SMNVEV (reference sequence). The CDR3 nucleotides are TGTGACAGCAGTTTCGGAGGCATCACGACAGGGGATAATGGCTACACCTTC. It codes for CDSSFGGITTGDNGYTF.

The V and J genes are TRBV12-5 and TRBJ1-1, with 9 positions matching TRBD1. Trimming removed 5 bases from V and 0 bases from J; junction bases left unmatched: 4. CDR3 length: 15 amino acids. The germline gives CDR1 LGHNT, CDR2 FRNRAP. CDR3 sequence reads: CASGATGGMNTEAFF. The DNA of the CDR3 is TGTGCTAGTGGTGCGACAGGGGGGATGAACACTGAAGCTTTCTTT. Drawing the rest from reference TRBV12-5 and TRBJ1-1, the complete variable domain is DARVTQTPRHKVTEMGQEVTMRCQPILGHNTVFWYRQTMMQGLELLAYFRNRAPLDDSGMPKDRFSAEMPDATLATLKIQPSEPRDSAVYFCASGATGGMNTEAFFGQGTRLTVV.

This clonotype was counted ten times or more. The rearrangement joins TRBV5-6 to TRBJ2-1; 9 nucleotides agree with TRBD2. J lost 1 base, V lost 0 bases, and 2 bases had no gene match. In germline, CDR1 is SGHDT, CDR2 YYEEEE. This CDR3 is built from 16 residues. CDR3 nucleotide sequence: TGTGCCAGCAGCTTGGTGCGGGGGGGTTCCTACAATGAGCAGTTCTTC. Residues: CASSLVRGGSYNEQFF.

There are a few counts of this clonotype. The chain combines TRBV12-3 or TRBV12-4 with TRBJ2-7; 7 nucleotides align to TRBD2. The CDR3 loop spans 16 amino acids. The J segment lost 4 bases and the V segment lost 4 bases, leaving 13 bases of the junction unmatched. CDR3 in amino acids: CASSSVALADRYEQYF. As DNA, the CDR3 is TGTGCCAGCAGTTCTGTTGCGCTAGCGGATCGATACGAGCAGTACTTC.

With respect to this clonotype: One end of the junction varies from germline; a read error may be responsible. The chain employs TRBV7-6 and TRBJ2-5; possible D gene TRBD2, 6 bases. This CDR3 contains 14 residues. The V gene's germline CDR1 is SGHVS and CDR2 FNYEAQ. CDR3 in amino acids: CTSSLSPGEETQYF. The CDR3 nucleotides are TGTACCAGCAGCTTATCTCCGGGGGAAGAGACCCAGTACTTC.

This chain links TRBV6-1 with TRBJ2-1; TRBD2 agrees at 10 bases. The CDR3 sequence is 15 residues long. Germline trimming cut 5 bases from V and 7 bases from J; bases unmatched to any gene: 8. Germline CDR1 MNHNS, CDR2 SASEGT. CDR3 sequence: CASSRAGGPSNEQFF. Written as DNA, the CDR3 is TGTGCCAGCAGTAGAGCGGGGGGGCCGAGTAATGAGCAGTTCTTC.

This clonotype was detected only once. The rearrangement uses TRBV4-1 and TRBJ2-5; possibly TRBD1 or TRBD2 for D (7 bases each). This CDR3 spans 15 amino acids. Germline lookup yields CDR1 MGHRA and CDR2 YSYEKL. Trimming took off 7 bases at V and 5 bases at J, with 20 bases between the two ends. The CDR3 sequence is CASNQGGGARETQYF. The CDR3 coding sequence is TGCGCCAGCAACCAGGGAGGGGGCGCAAGGGAGACCCAGTACTTC.

The gene calls are TRBV28 and TRBJ2-7; unclear D gene. Germline V gene lookup returns CDR1 MDHEN and CDR2 SYDVKM. Trimming stripped 5 bases from V and 2 bases from J, with 13 bases between. The CDR3 has 14 residues. CDR3 in amino acids: CASSPNHGPYEQYV. The CDR3 DNA is TGTGCCAGCAGTCCCAACCACGGCCCCTACGAGCAGTACGTC.

The J gene is TRBJ1-1, the V gene TRBV18; D is unresolved. Germline lookup yields CDR1 KGHSH and CDR2 LQKENI. CDR3 size: 15 residues. The V gene lost 0 bases and the J gene lost 8 bases, with 16 bases spanning the gap. The CDR3, as DNA: TGTGCCAGCTCACCACCGGCCGCTTCTTCTGTAGAAGCTTTCTTT. This sequence encodes CASSPPAASSVEAFF.

This clonotype was observed a handful of times. This chain uses TRBV7-9 with TRBJ1-2; possibly TRBD1 for D (5 bases). V was shortened by 3 bases and J by 2 bases, with 19 bases between the two germline ends. Per the germline V gene, CDR1 is SEHNR and CDR2 is FQNEAQ (reference sequence). CDR3 length equals 17 residues. CDR3 in amino acids: CASSFSFQGATNYGYTF. The CDR3 bases are TGTGCCAGCAGCTTTAGTTTCCAAGGGGCAACAAACTATGGCTACACCTTC.

The chain carries TRBV27 and TRBJ1-5; TRBD1 might be the D (6 bases). CDR3 length: 16 residues. Germline V CDR1 and CDR2: MNHEY, SMNVEV (reference sequence). The V and J ends lost 4 bases and 6 bases respectively, with 19 bases between them. Here the CDR3 DNA reads TGTGCCAGCAGTTGGAAGGGCAGGGGAGGTGTTCAGCCCCAGCATTTT. As protein: CASSWKGRGGVQPQHF.

This clonotype was observed a few times. This chain uses TRBV19 with TRBJ1-5; 7 bases map to TRBD1. Germline CDR1 is LNHDA and CDR2 is SQIVND (reference sequence). Trimming at V came to 8 bases and at J to 3 bases, leaving 4 bases not matched to a gene. The CDR3 length is 13 residues. In nucleotides, the CDR3 is TGTGCCAGTCAGGGGGGGCACAATCAGCCCCAGCATTTT. Translated, it gives CASQGGHNQPQHF.

Worth noting for this clonotype: Given a much more abundant clone one base away, this may be a read error. V usage is TRBV7-2 and J usage is TRBJ2-1; D is possibly TRBD1 or TRBD2 (5 bases each). V lost 1 base to trimming and J lost 4 bases, with 11 bases between them. The germline gives CDR1 SGHTA, CDR2 FQGNSA. The CDR3 is 15 residues long. CDR3 residues: CASSLEEGNYNEQFF. The CDR3 coding sequence is TGTGCCAGCAGCTTAGAAGAGGGGAATTACAATGAGCAGTTCTTC. The full variable domain, rest sourced from reference TRBV7-2 and TRBJ2-1, is GAGVSQSPSNKVTEKGKDVELRCDPISGHTALYWYRQSLGQGLEFLIYFQGNSAPDKSGLPSDRFSAERTGGSVSTLTIQRTQQEDSAVYLCASSLEEGNYNEQFFGPGTRLTVL.

This clonotype occurred many times. This chain joins TRBV6-5 and TRBJ1-1, with a weak D call TRBD1 (5 bases). Looked up from germline, CDR1 is MNHEY and CDR2 is SVGAGI. The CDR3 contains 16 residues. Between the trimmed V and J ends, which lost 5 bases and 0 bases, there was a span of 16 bases. Here the CDR3 DNA reads TGTGCCAGCAGTCCGGCCTGGGGGATCATGAACACTGAAGCTTTCTTT. This translates into CASSPAWGIMNTEAFF.

The V gene is TRBV12-3 or TRBV12-4, the J gene TRBJ1-2, with a possible D match to TRBD1 (5 bases). The CDR3 consists of 15 residues. The germline V and J ends were trimmed by 6 bases and 5 bases, with 19 bases remaining between them. The CDR3 nucleotides read TGTGCCAGCAGCCCAGGGAGGGCGATAATATATGGCTACACCTTC. Its translation: CASSPGRAIIYGYTF.

The chain carries TRBV6-2 or TRBV6-3 and TRBJ1-6; tentatively, D is TRBD1 (5 bases). The CDR3 has 17 residues. Germline CDR1 and CDR2: MNHEY and SVGEGT. Trimming pared 2 bases from V and 8 bases from J, leaving 19 bases between. The CDR3 is CASSYDYRDPWDSPLHF. CDR3 nucleotide sequence: TGTGCCAGCAGTTACGACTACCGGGACCCATGGGATTCACCCCTCCACTTT.

To note about this clonotype: One junction end does not reproduce the germline sequence, and a read error may be involved. The J gene is TRBJ2-6, the V gene TRBV12-3 or TRBV12-4; D remains ambiguous. The CDR3 is 15 residues long. CDR3 nucleotide sequence: TGTGTCAGCGTCACGGAACAGTCTGGGGCCAACGTCCTGACTTTC. Translation gives CVSVTEQSGANVLTF.

Comments on this clonotype: Germline is not matched at one junction end, which may reflect a read error. This chain uses TRBV12-3 or TRBV12-4 with TRBJ1-2; 9 bases fit TRBD1. The CDR3 has 15 residues. The CDR3 spells CANSSWTGEIYGYTF. DNA of the CDR3: TGTGCCAACAGTTCGTGGACAGGGGAGATCTATGGCTACACCTTC.

This clonotype was observed a few times. The chain couples TRBV27 to TRBJ2-1; no reliable D call. This CDR3 spans 12 amino acids. Germline CDR1 and CDR2: MNHEY and SMNVEV (reference sequence). The ends were cut back, 5 bases at V and 7 bases at J, with 9 bases in the middle. CDR3 residues: CASSKTRNEQFF. CDR3 nucleotide sequence: TGTGCCAGCAGTAAGACCCGAAATGAGCAGTTCTTC.

The chain employs TRBV20-1 and TRBJ2-2; D might be TRBD2 (5 bases). Trimming removed 6 bases at V and 3 bases at J, with 23 bases between. The CDR3 consists of 17 residues. Germline V lookup: CDR1 DFQATT, CDR2 SNEGSKA (reference sequence). As DNA, the CDR3 is TGCAGTGCAACCGGCGTTCGGCACGGGATAGACACCGGGGAGCTGTTTTTT. It codes for CSATGVRHGIDTGELFF.

The J gene is TRBJ2-1, the V gene TRBV10-3; 9 bases align to TRBD2. Losses at the gene ends were 5 bases for V and 0 bases for J; bases not matched to a gene: 14. The V gene's germline CDR1 is ENHRY and CDR2 SYGVKD. The CDR3 covers 19 residues. The CDR3 region has the DNA TGTGCCATCAGTACTTCCAGCGGGGGGCCTATTAGCTCCTACAATGAGCAGTTCTTC. It codes for CAISTSSGGPISSYNEQFF.

This clonotype was counted a few times. This rearrangement joins TRBV4-3 to TRBJ2-3; the match to TRBD2 covers 11 bases. CDR1 is LGHNA and CDR2 is YSLEER in the germline V gene. Trimming took 1 base from V and 5 from J; bases not matched to a gene: 8. This CDR3 is 17 amino acids long. CDR3 loop: CASSQVVRLAGLDTQYF. The CDR3 DNA is TGCGCCAGCAGCCAAGTGGTCCGACTAGCGGGGTTAGATACGCAGTATTTT.

At least ten counts were recorded for this clonotype. This sequence joins TRBV7-2 and TRBJ1-2; maybe TRBD1 (5 bases). From germline, CDR1 is SGHTA and CDR2 FQGNSA. V was clipped by 3 bases and J by 3 bases, with 11 bases between them. This CDR3 is built from 14 residues. CDR3 sequence reads: CASSFLGGDYGYTF. The CDR3 DNA reads TGTGCCAGCAGCTTCTTGGGGGGAGACTATGGCTACACCTTC.